What follows is one T cell receptor beta chain and its context. CDR3 size: 14 residues. The germline V gene has CDR1 SGHRS and CDR2 YFSETQ. Trimming removed 4 bases from V and 3 bases from J; junction bases left unmatched: 3. Study processing details: Scientists estimated how many nucleated cells there were by amplifying reference gene primers. TCRdb's copy holds only in-frame clones and misses some; the assay was immunoSEQ multiplex PCR. The D gene and trimming were derived from the DNA, and the V and J assignments and clone size from that table. The sample yields about 250,000 clones, just under 90% seen once. This sample is part of a study of blood T cell repertoires in COVID-19. Overall study: The origin of the acute and convalescent COVID-19 samples was the United States, Italy and Spain. In each case, the material was cDNA or gDNA derived from T cells, B-cell-depleted T cells, or PBMCs.

Ages ranged from about 18 to 100 years, with residence in about 23 US areas. The source is a young woman with acute COVID-19. Sequencing was performed on PBMCs or T cells enriched from blood (not recorded which). This chain joins TRBV5-1 and TRBJ1-5; 8 positions match TRBD1. The CDR3: CASSVTGDNQPQHF. DNA of the CDR3: TGCGCCAGCAGCGTGACAGGGGACAATCAGCCCCAGCATTTT.